The source of this T cell receptor (beta chain) is a study of T-cell reconstitution after alpha-beta-depleted transplantation in children. Overall study findings and caveats: Newly produced T cells mostly provided counts and TCRbeta diversity after one year, as hyperexpanded clones declined. High day-60 TCRbeta diversity in some patients came from surviving recipient T cells and thymic progenitors. The origin of alpha-beta T cells about two months after transplant was reportedly several hundred expanded graft clones.

This clonotype was seen a handful of times. What it binds is not known. The germline gives CDR1 DFQATT, CDR2 SNEGSKA (reference sequence). V lost 4 bases, J lost 2 bases, and 11 bases stayed unmatched. There are 17 residues in the CDR3. Preparation of the TCRbeta library used unique molecular identifiers. In TCRdb, the PCR reads were re-called with MiXCR into one record per CDR3 protein. The data show roughly 300,000 distinct CDR3 sequences, approximately 10% seen once. This sequence originates from a male patient aged 2 to 9 who had a stem cell transplant for chronic granulomatous disease, so the T cells may come from the graft donor. The chain couples TRBV20-1 to TRBJ2-2, with 9 bases aligning to TRBD2. Sequencing used peripheral blood, obtained 180 days after TCRalphabeta/CD19-depleted stem cell transplant. CDR3 sequence (DNA): TGCAGTGCTAAGCTTAGGGGCGGGAGGGGAAACACCGGGGAGCTGTTTTTT. It encodes CSAKLRGGRGNTGELFF.